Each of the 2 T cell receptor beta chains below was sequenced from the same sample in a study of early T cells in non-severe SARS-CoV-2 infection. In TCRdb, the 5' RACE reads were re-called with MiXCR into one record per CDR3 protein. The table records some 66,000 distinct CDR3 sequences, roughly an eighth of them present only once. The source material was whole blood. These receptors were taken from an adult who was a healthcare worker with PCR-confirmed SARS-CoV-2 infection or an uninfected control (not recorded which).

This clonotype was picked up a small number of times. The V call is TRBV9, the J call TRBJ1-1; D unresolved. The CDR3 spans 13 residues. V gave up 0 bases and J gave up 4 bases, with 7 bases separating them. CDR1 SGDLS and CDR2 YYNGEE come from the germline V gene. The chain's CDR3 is CASSVDYGTEAFF. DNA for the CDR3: TGTGCCAGCAGCGTAGACTACGGCACTGAAGCTTTCTTT.

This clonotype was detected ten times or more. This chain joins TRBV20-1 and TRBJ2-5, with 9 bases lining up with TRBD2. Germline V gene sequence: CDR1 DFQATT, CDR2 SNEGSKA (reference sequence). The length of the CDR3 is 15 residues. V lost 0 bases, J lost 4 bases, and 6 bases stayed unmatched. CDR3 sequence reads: CSARDGGSGRETQYF. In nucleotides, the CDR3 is TGCAGTGCTAGAGATGGCGGTAGCGGGAGAGAGACCCAGTACTTC.